The TCR beta chain under discussion was sequenced for a study of cytomegalovirus exposure and HLA in healthy donors. General study results and limits: A likely sequencing artifact accounted for one observed cluster of highly shared sequence variants. In an earlier analysis, most TCR beta V segments were productive about 87% or about 30% of the time. Investigators reported 150 to 200 TCR beta chains as tied to cytomegalovirus.

Healthy bone marrow donors made up the donors. About this clone: The target antigen is unknown.

13 Jbeta primers and 60 Vbeta primers were used for the PCR. Profiling relied on immunoSEQ multiplex PCR, and the TCRdb table lists in-frame clones only, not all of them. The sample consists of hundreds of thousands of clones, around 90% of them appearing once. With 9 bases clipped from V and 10 bases from J, the junction kept 13 bases outside the gene matches. The germline gives CDR1 LNHDA, CDR2 SQIVND (reference sequence). The CDR3 is 16 residues long. This TCR derives from a woman in her late teens or twenties in good health and CMV-seronegative. The sequenced material came from PBMCs. The chain employs TRBV19 and TRBJ1-6; 12 bases align to TRBD1. CDR3 sequence reads: CASRRARDRGQSPLHF. CDR3 bases: TGTGCCAGCCGCCGAGCCCGGGACAGGGGGCAGTCACCCCTCCACTTT.